The 14 T cell receptor beta chains presented below share a single source sample, sequenced in a study of monozygotic twins with cystic fibrosis. Sequencing used immunoSEQ multiplex PCR; TCRdb keeps in-frame clones, though not all of them. The sample comprises about 20,000 clones, 96% of which are singletons, and roughly 0.62% rests with the top ten. The sequenced sample consisted of blood. Receptors were obtained from a girl aged 2 to 9 with cystic fibrosis.

The chain employs TRBV29-1 and TRBJ1-2; D remains ambiguous. Germline loops: CDR1 SQVTM, CDR2 ANQGSEA. Trimming cost V 3 bases and J 2 bases, with 13 bases left between them. The CDR3 has 14 amino acids. CDR3 DNA sequence: TGCAGCGTTGACCTGAGAAACCGGAACTATGGCTACACCTTC. Translation gives CSVDLRNRNYGYTF.

The chain is built from TRBV6-1 and TRBJ1-5; D ambiguous. This CDR3 comprises 15 residues. Germline loops: CDR1 MNHNS, CDR2 SASEGT. Trimming pared 4 bases from V and 7 bases from J, leaving 17 bases between. The CDR3 sequence: CASSGARARTQPQHF. The CDR3 bases are TGTGCCAGCAGTGGGGCCCGGGCCAGGACGCAGCCCCAGCATTTT.

J is TRBJ2-7 and V is TRBV5-1; D ambiguous. This CDR3 has 14 residues. Per germline, CDR1 SGHRS and CDR2 YFSETQ. V was pared by 0 bases and J by 3 bases, with 10 bases between. In DNA form, the CDR3 reads TGCGCCAGCAGCTTGGTAGGCGGCGACTACGAGCAGTACTTC. As protein: CASSLVGGDYEQYF.

The chain is built from TRBV7-2 and TRBJ1-1; maybe TRBD1 (6 bases). Trimming left V 1 base short and J 5 bases short, with 11 bases between. The CDR3 has 14 amino acids. CDR1 is SGHTA and CDR2 is FQGNSA in the germline V gene. CDR3 in amino acids: CASSLEQGRTEAFF. Here the CDR3 DNA reads TGTGCCAGCAGCTTAGAACAGGGACGAACTGAAGCTTTCTTT.

This chain joins TRBV6-5 and TRBJ1-2; weak D call: TRBD1 (6 bases). CDR3 length: 13 residues. Germline assignment: CDR1 MNHEY and CDR2 SVGAGI. The ends were cut back, 2 bases at V and 7 bases at J, with 11 bases in the middle. CDR3 residues: CASSYVSGAGYTF. The DNA of the CDR3 is TGTGCCAGCAGTTACGTGTCAGGGGCTGGCTACACCTTC.

This clone has only one observation. The chain combines TRBV29-1 with TRBJ1-2; 8 bases line up with TRBD1. The V and J ends lost 5 bases and 4 bases, in that order; junction bases with no gene match: 6. The germline gives CDR1 SQVTM, CDR2 ANQGSEA. The CDR3 runs 13 residues. Here the CDR3 DNA reads TGCAGCGTTATGGACAGGGATTTCTATGGCTACACCTTC. It is translated as CSVMDRDFYGYTF. The full variable domain, its missing parts supplied by reference TRBV29-1 and TRBJ1-2, is SAVISQKPSRDICQRGTSLTIQCQVDSQVTMMFWYRQQPGQSLTLIATANQGSEATYESGFVIDKFPISRPNLTFSTLTVSNMSPEDSSIYLCSVMDRDFYGYTFGSGTRLTVV.

The gene calls are TRBV7-9 and TRBJ2-7; weak D call: TRBD2 (5 bases). The V end was cut by 5 bases, the J end by 2 bases, with 13 bases between. The CDR3 has 14 residues. CDR1 is SEHNR, CDR2 FQNEAQ, per germline (reference sequence). DNA of the CDR3: TGTGCCAGCAGCCCCCGCAGCGGCCCCTACGAGCAGTACTTC. Protein product: CASSPRSGPYEQYF.

This sequence joins TRBV27 and TRBJ1-5, with unresolved D. The CDR3 runs to 14 residues. Trimming removed 3 bases from V and 0 bases from J, with 6 bases in between. Germline CDR1 is MNHEY and CDR2 is SMNVEV (reference sequence). The CDR3 nucleotides are TGTGCCAGCAGTTTTCGGTATAGCAATCAGCCCCAGCATTTT. Protein product: CASSFRYSNQPQHF.

The chain uses TRBV11-2 and TRBJ2-7; either TRBD1 or TRBD2 may supply D (5 bases each). This CDR3 has 14 amino acids. Germline CDR1 and CDR2: SGHAT and FQNNGV. V lost 5 bases and J lost 2, with 13 bases in between. This CDR3 is CASSPPGPPYEQYF. The CDR3 region has the DNA TGTGCCAGCAGCCCCCCGGGGCCGCCCTACGAGCAGTACTTC.

This clone was counted a few times. The rearrangement joins TRBV5-1 to TRBJ1-1; D remains unclear. The CDR3 consists of 13 residues. In germline, CDR1 is SGHRS, CDR2 YFSETQ. V was cut by 3 bases and J by 0 bases, with 6 bases left in between. The CDR3 protein is CASSYEMNTEAFF. CDR3 coding DNA: TGCGCCAGCAGCTACGAAATGAACACTGAAGCTTTCTTT.

The rearrangement uses TRBV30 and TRBJ2-3, with TRBD2 as a possible D gene (6 bases). CDR1 is GTSNPN and CDR2 is SVGIG in the germline V gene (reference sequence). V gave up 3 bases and J gave up 1 base, with 17 bases separating them. The CDR3 has 16 residues. CDR3 loop: CAWRAPRGWGTDTQYF. The DNA for the CDR3 is TGTGCCTGGAGGGCCCCCCGGGGGTGGGGCACAGATACGCAGTATTTT. The entire variable domain, with the rest obtained from reference TRBV30 and TRBJ2-3, is as follows: SQTIHQWPATLVQPVGSPLSLECTVEGTSNPNLYWYRQAAGRGLQLLFYSVGIGQISSEVPQNLSASRPQDRQFILSSKKLLLSDSGFYLCAWRAPRGWGTDTQYFGPGTRLTVL.

The rearrangement joins TRBV4-1 to TRBJ1-3; D is unresolved. CDR1 is MGHRA and CDR2 is YSYEKL in the germline V gene. The V end was cut by 4 bases, the J end by 0 bases, with 10 bases between. The CDR3 runs 15 residues. The CDR3 coding sequence is TGCGCCAGCAGCCCCGGGCCGCTCTCTGGAAACACCATATATTTT. It translates to CASSPGPLSGNTIYF.

The rearrangement joins TRBV5-1 to TRBJ2-3; no reliable D call. This CDR3 contains 16 residues. CDR1 is SGHRS and CDR2 is YFSETQ in the germline V gene. The germline V and J ends were trimmed by 4 bases and 1 base, with 16 bases remaining between them. CDR3 sequence (DNA): TGCGCCAGCAGCCCGGGCCCCTGGATGGGCACAGATACGCAGTATTTT. This encodes CASSPGPWMGTDTQYF.

The V call is TRBV6-1, the J call TRBJ2-6, with TRBD1 matching over 8 bases. V lost 4 bases and J lost 0; bases outside the gene matches: 14. This CDR3 has 20 amino acids. Germline V gene data show CDR1 as MNHNS and CDR2 as SASEGT. CDR3: CASSAGVRQGLISGANVLTF. The DNA for the CDR3 is TGTGCCAGCAGTGCAGGAGTTAGACAGGGGTTAATCTCTGGGGCCAACGTCCTGACTTTC.